This T cell receptor beta chain was captured by sequencing in a study of T-cell memory formation after mild COVID-19. General study findings and limits: Some clones that responded turned up in pre-infection memory, which suggests that cross-reactive memory joined in.

Germline V CDR1 and CDR2: DFQATT, SNEGSKA (reference sequence). This CDR3 region has 16 residues. The ends were cut back, 0 bases at V and 4 bases at J, with 18 bases in the middle. Only a few counts were recorded for this clonotype. What it recognizes is unknown. From the 5' RACE reads, TCRdb called clonotypes with MiXCR, one entry per CDR3 protein. The data contain hundreds of thousands of distinct CDR3 sequences, approximately 25% of them singletons. The sample comprised PBMCs or a T cell subset sorted from them (not recorded which). The rearrangement uses TRBV20-1 and TRBJ1-2, with D maybe TRBD1 (6 bases). This sequence originates from an adult woman who had mild COVID-19 (a few samples of this study predate the infection). Cell type and time point are not known. This CDR3 reads CSARDLRRGGPYGYTF. DNA of the CDR3: TGCAGTGCTAGAGATCTTCGTAGGGGGGGCCCCTATGGCTACACCTTC.